The clone carrying this TCR beta chain has only one observation. In the original processing: Using reference gene primer amplification, nucleated cell counts were estimated. Method: immunoSEQ multiplex PCR; TCRdb's copy keeps in-frame clones and lacks some. The V and J calls and clone size come from that table; D and trimming were worked out from the DNA. The sample records roughly 150,000 clones, about 80% being singletons. This CDR3 contains 15 residues. Unmatched junction bases numbered 2, after V lost 1 base and J lost 0 bases. Germline values: CDR1 SGHRS, CDR2 YFSETQ. This sample was taken from a study of blood T cell repertoires in COVID-19. The wider study: COVID-19 samples, acute and convalescent, were from the United States, Italy and Spain. The cDNA or gDNA used as material had been derived from T cells, B-cell-depleted T cells, or PBMCs.

V usage is TRBV5-1 and J usage is TRBJ2-3; 7 nucleotides line up with TRBD1. Sequenced input: peripheral blood. The sequence came from a man aged 65 to 85 who had recovered from COVID-19. The CDR3 region is CASSLRGPSTDTQYF. The DNA for the CDR3 is TGCGCCAGCAGCTTGAGGGGGCCTAGCACAGATACGCAGTATTTT.